The 16 T cell receptor beta chains in this list originate from one sample, sequenced in a study of immune cell composition in non-small cell lung cancer. The repertoire was sequenced with immunoSEQ multiplex PCR; TCRdb's copy has only in-frame clones and lacks some. Here the sample spans about 4,000 clones, around three quarters being singletons. Sequencing was carried out using lung tumor tissue. Receptor source: a human donor with non-small cell lung cancer.

In this sample, this clone turned up once. The genes are TRBV14 and TRBJ2-7, with 7 bases matching TRBD2. With V trimmed by 1 base and J by 1 base, 7 bases remained unmatched. The CDR3 spans 16 residues. Germline CDR1 is SGHDN and CDR2 is FVKESK. CDR3 bases: TGTGCCAGCAGCCAAGTCGGCGGGAGTTATTCCTACGAGCAGTACTTC. It translates to CASSQVGGSYSYEQYF.

CDR3 coding DNA: TGTGCCAGCACCCCGACCGGTGGCTCCTATAATTCACCCCTCCACTTT. Its translation: CASTPTGGSYNSPLHF. This chain links TRBV6-4 with TRBJ1-6; D unclear. The CDR3 extends over 16 amino acids. V lost 7 bases and J lost 0, with 13 bases in between. Germline CDR1 and CDR2: MRHNA and SNTAGT.

The chain uses TRBV9 and TRBJ1-2; TRBD1 is a possible D gene (5 bases). In germline, CDR1 is SGDLS, CDR2 YYNGEE. CDR3 length: 17 residues. V was clipped by 3 bases and J by 0 bases, with 18 bases between them. The CDR3 region is CASSAHGASNTNYGYTF. DNA of the CDR3: TGTGCCAGCAGCGCGCACGGGGCCAGTAACACTAACTATGGCTACACCTTC.

V usage is TRBV6-6 and J usage is TRBJ1-4; D is ambiguous. Between the trimmed V and J ends, which lost 2 bases and 7 bases, there was a span of 14 bases. Germline V gene lookup returns CDR1 MNHNY and CDR2 SVGAGI (reference sequence). CDR3 length: 15 amino acids. CDR3 sequence reads: CASSYDSGRGEKLFF. The CDR3 DNA reads TGTGCCAGCAGTTACGATAGCGGGAGAGGTGAAAAACTGTTTTTT.

This clone was detected a few times. V gene TRBV28 combines with J gene TRBJ1-2; D is possibly TRBD1 (6 bases). Germline V gives CDR1 MDHEN, CDR2 SYDVKM. The CDR3 is 15 residues long. Between the trimmed V and J ends, which lost 7 bases and 3 bases, there was a span of 18 bases. DNA for the CDR3: TGTGCCAGCAAACGAGCAGGGGAAGGGGACTATGGCTACACCTTC. The encoded protein is CASKRAGEGDYGYTF.

Only one count was recorded for this clone. The chain combines TRBV27 with TRBJ1-1, with D possibly TRBD1 on 5 matching bases. This CDR3 has 14 amino acids. Trimming took 5 bases from V and 2 from J, leaving 12 bases between them. The germline V gene encodes CDR1 MNHEY and CDR2 SMNVEV (reference sequence). CDR3 in DNA: TGTGCCAGCAGTAGCTCGGGACGAAACACTGAAGCTTTCTTT. Its protein product is CASSSSGRNTEAFF.

V and J are TRBV4-2 and TRBJ2-5, with 10 bases fitting TRBD2. The germline V gene encodes CDR1 LGHNA and CDR2 YNFKEQ. Trimming removed 1 base from V and 2 bases from J; junction bases left unmatched: 7. The CDR3 runs to 17 residues. The CDR3 DNA reads as TGTGCCAGCAGCCAAGGGGACGGACTAGCGGCTCAAGAGACCCAGTACTTC. It specifies CASSQGDGLAAQETQYF.

This clone was counted a few times. The J gene is TRBJ1-5, the V gene TRBV30, with a possible D match to TRBD1 (5 bases). The germline gives CDR1 GTSNPN, CDR2 SVGIG (reference sequence). The V end was cut by 4 bases, the J end by 8 bases, with 18 bases between. The CDR3 sequence is 14 residues long. The CDR3 DNA sequence: TGTGCCTGGACCAACGGGGGGTCTTGGGAGCCCCAGCATTTT. As protein: CAWTNGGSWEPQHF. Variable domain in full (rest from reference TRBV30 and TRBJ1-5): SQTIHQWPATLVQPVGSPLSLECTVEGTSNPNLYWYRQAAGRGLQLLFYSVGIGQISSEVPQNLSASRPQDRQFILSSKKLLLSDSGFYLCAWTNGGSWEPQHFGDGTRLSIL.

This clone was counted a single time. The chain has TRBV28 and TRBJ2-6, with 7 bases that match TRBD1. Germline V gene sequence: CDR1 MDHEN, CDR2 SYDVKM. The V and J ends lost 5 bases and 1 base, in that order; junction bases with no gene match: 2. The CDR3 covers 15 residues. CDR3 protein: CASSLTGSGANVLTF. The DNA of the CDR3 is TGTGCCAGCAGTCTGACAGGGTCTGGGGCCAACGTCCTGACTTTC.

V is TRBV19 and J is TRBJ2-7, with D possibly TRBD2 on 5 matching bases. Trimming shortened V by 3 bases and J by 2 bases, and 11 bases separated the two germline ends. The CDR3 runs to 14 residues. Germline V gives CDR1 LNHDA, CDR2 SQIVND (reference sequence). In DNA form, the CDR3 reads TGTGCCAGTAGTATTACGGACTCAACCTACGAGCAGTACTTC. Translated: CASSITDSTYEQYF.

This chain's CDR3 is CASVESPFIAKNIQYF. The CDR3, as DNA: TGTGCCAGCGTGGAGTCCCCTTTTATAGCCAAAAACATTCAGTACTTC. This chain connects TRBV7-2 to TRBJ2-4; no firm D call. This CDR3 spans 16 amino acids. Trimming pared 8 bases from V and 0 bases from J, leaving 17 bases between. CDR1 and CDR2 from the germline V gene are SGHTA and FQGNSA.

The chain carries TRBV4-3 and TRBJ1-1; no clear D gene. This CDR3 has 14 residues. Trimming pared 0 bases from V and 4 bases from J, leaving 9 bases between. CDR1 and CDR2 from the germline V gene are LGHNA and YSLEER. Here the CDR3 DNA reads TGCGCCAGCAGCCAAGAACTTCGTATCACTGAAGCTTTCTTT. Its protein product is CASSQELRITEAFF.

This clone was counted only a few times. The chain has TRBV19 and TRBJ2-1; 8 bases line up with TRBD1. CDR1 is LNHDA, CDR2 SQIVND, per germline (reference sequence). The CDR3 is made up of 18 amino acids. With 3 bases clipped from V and 6 bases from J, the junction kept 16 bases outside the gene matches. CDR3 coding DNA: TGTGCCAGTAGTATTCCTTTTATTACAGGGGGTCGAGTCAATGAGCAGTTCTTC. Its protein product is CASSIPFITGGRVNEQFF. Looking up the rest from reference TRBV19 and TRBJ2-1 gives the full variable domain: DGGITQSPKYLFRKEGQNVTLSCEQNLNHDAMYWYRQDPGQGLRLIYYSQIVNDFQKGDIAEGYSVSREKKESFPLTVTSAQKNPTAFYLCASSIPFITGGRVNEQFFGPGTRLTVL.

The chain recombines TRBV23-1 with TRBJ1-4, with D uncertain. TRBV23-1 counts as an open reading frame of uncertain function. The CDR3 consists of 16 residues. V dropped 2 bases and J dropped 0 bases, with 10 bases sitting between them. The DNA for the CDR3 is TGCGCCAGCAGTCAAGGTCCCACACCAACTAATGAAAAACTGTTTTTT. Protein product: CASSQGPTPTNEKLFF.

The table lists this clone with a count of one. This chain joins TRBV18 and TRBJ2-2; D remains ambiguous. The CDR3 has 16 amino acids. The germline V gene encodes CDR1 KGHSH and CDR2 LQKENI. With 0 bases removed from V and 5 bases from J, the gap between germline ends came to 13 bases. The CDR3 DNA reads as TGTGCCAGCTCACCACCGATGGAGCACCGAACCGGGGAGCTGTTTTTT. Translated: CASSPPMEHRTGELFF.

Comment on this clone: This same CDR3 is encoded by further DNA sequences in the sample. This sequence joins TRBV18 and TRBJ1-1; TRBD1 might be the D (5 bases). The CDR3 has 13 amino acids. The V gene's germline CDR1 is KGHSH and CDR2 LQKENI. V was trimmed by 3 bases and J by 4 bases, leaving 9 bases between them. In nucleotides, the CDR3 is TGTGCCAGCTCACCCGACCAGGGCACTGAAGCTTTCTTT. It translates to CASSPDQGTEAFF.